This T cell receptor (beta chain) was profiled in a study of spatial heterogeneity in lung cancer. Study summary: The donors were 72 patients with non-small cell lung cancer that was early-stage and untreated. The study sequenced follow-up PBMC samples when they were available, at a median of around 2 years after resection.

Time point denoted: blood at routine non-recurrence follow-up after resection. From tumor, nontumor lung or frozen PBMC, whole RNA was taken unsorted for sequencing. TCRdb itself ran the 5' RACE reads through MiXCR, one entry per CDR3 protein. Of 49,000 or so distinct CDR3 sequences listed, about 10% were seen once; the top ten hold approximately 30%. Per germline, CDR1 DFQATT and CDR2 SNEGSKA (reference sequence). V lost 3 bases, J lost 6 bases, and 3 bases stayed unmatched. The CDR3 spans 12 residues. This clonotype was counted many times. The chain uses TRBV20-1 and TRBJ2-7, with TRBD2 identical over 9 bases. The clonotype comes from a male donor with early-stage non-small cell lung cancer. The sequencing used PBMCs, collected at follow-up. This chain's CDR3 is CSASGGRAEQYF. The DNA for the CDR3 is TGCAGTGCTAGCGGCGGGAGGGCCGAGCAGTACTTC.